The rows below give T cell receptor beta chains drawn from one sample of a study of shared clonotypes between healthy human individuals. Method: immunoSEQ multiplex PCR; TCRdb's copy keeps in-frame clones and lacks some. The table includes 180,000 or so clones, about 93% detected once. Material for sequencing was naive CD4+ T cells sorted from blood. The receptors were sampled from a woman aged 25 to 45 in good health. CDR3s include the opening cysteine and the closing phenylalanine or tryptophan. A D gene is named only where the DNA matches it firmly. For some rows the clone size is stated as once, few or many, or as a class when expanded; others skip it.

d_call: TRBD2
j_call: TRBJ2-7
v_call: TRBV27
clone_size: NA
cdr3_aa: CASTRTSGPYEQYF
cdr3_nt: TGTGCCAGCACCCGGACTAGCGGACCCTACGAGCAGTACTTC

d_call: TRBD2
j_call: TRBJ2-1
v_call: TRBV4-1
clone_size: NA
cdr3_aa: CASSHVGLAGNEQFF
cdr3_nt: TGCGCCAGCAGCCATGTAGGACTAGCGGGAAATGAGCAGTTCTTC

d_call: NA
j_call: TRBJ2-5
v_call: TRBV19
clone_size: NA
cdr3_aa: CATQGREIAETQYF
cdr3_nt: TGTGCCACCCAGGGGCGAGAGATTGCCGAGACCCAGTACTTC

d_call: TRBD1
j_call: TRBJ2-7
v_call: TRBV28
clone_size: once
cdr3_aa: CASTSPGQGGHEQYF
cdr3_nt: TGTGCCAGCACTTCCCCCGGACAGGGGGGTCACGAGCAGTACTTC

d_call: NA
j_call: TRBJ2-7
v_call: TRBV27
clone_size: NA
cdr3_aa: CASSLVASDFEQYF
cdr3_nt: TGTGCCAGCAGTTTAGTAGCTTCGGACTTTGAGCAGTACTTC

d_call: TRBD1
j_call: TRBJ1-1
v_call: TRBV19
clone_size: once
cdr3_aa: CASSSTGTGKTEAFF
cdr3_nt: TGTGCCAGTAGTAGCACAGGGACAGGGAAGACTGAAGCTTTCTTT

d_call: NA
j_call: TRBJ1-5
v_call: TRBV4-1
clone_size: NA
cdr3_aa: CASSQDFVSHQPQHF
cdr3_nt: TGCGCCAGCAGCCAAGATTTTGTCAGCCATCAGCCCCAGCATTTT

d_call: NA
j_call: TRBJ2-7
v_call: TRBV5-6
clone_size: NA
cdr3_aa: CASSGLGTAYEQYF
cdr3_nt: TGTGCCAGCAGCGGCCTGGGTACCGCCTACGAGCAGTACTTC

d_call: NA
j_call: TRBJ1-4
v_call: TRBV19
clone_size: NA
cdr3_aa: CASSGPPAGTLEILFF
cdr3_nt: TGTGCCAGTAGTGGGCCCCCAGCCGGGACACTGGAGATACTGTTTTTT

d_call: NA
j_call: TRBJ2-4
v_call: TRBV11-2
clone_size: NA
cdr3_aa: CASSLGHLAKNIQYF
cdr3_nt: TGTGCCAGCAGCTTAGGGCATTTAGCCAAAAACATTCAGTACTTC

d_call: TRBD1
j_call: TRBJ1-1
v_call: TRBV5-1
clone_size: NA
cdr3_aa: CASSSDREGAEAFF
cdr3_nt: TGCGCCAGCAGCTCGGACAGGGAAGGCGCTGAAGCTTTCTTT

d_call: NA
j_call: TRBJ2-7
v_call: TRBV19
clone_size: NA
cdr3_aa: CASSMGTATNEQYF
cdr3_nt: TGTGCCAGTAGTATGGGGACGGCCACAAACGAGCAGTACTTC

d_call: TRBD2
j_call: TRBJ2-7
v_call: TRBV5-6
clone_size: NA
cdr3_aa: CASSLPGRTYEQYF
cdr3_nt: TGTGCCAGCAGCTTGCCCGGGAGGACCTACGAGCAGTACTTC

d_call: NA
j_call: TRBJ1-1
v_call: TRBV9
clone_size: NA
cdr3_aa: CASSVVWNTEAFF
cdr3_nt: TGTGCCAGCAGCGTAGTTTGGAACACTGAAGCTTTCTTT

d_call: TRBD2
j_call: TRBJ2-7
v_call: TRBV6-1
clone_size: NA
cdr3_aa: CASSLPGLGSYEQYF
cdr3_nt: TGTGCCAGCAGTCTACCGGGACTAGGGTCCTACGAGCAGTACTTC

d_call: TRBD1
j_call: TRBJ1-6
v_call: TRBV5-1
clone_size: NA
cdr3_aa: CASSKTGDSPLHF
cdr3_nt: TGCGCCAGCAGCAAAACAGGGGACTCACCCCTCCACTTT

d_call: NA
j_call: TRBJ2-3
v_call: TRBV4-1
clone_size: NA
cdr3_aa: CASSHPTGRDGTDTQYF
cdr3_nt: TGCGCCAGCAGCCACCCGACTGGACGGGATGGCACAGATACGCAGTATTTT

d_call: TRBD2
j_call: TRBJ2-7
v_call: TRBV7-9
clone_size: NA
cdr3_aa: CASSQELAGGTYEQYF
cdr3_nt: TGTGCCAGCAGCCAGGAACTAGCGGGAGGGACCTACGAGCAGTACTTC

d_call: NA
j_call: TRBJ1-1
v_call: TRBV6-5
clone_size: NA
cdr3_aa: CAITLNANTEAFF
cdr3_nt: TGTGCCATCACCCTGAATGCTAACACTGAAGCTTTCTTT

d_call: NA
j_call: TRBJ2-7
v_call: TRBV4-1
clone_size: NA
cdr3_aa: CASSQGIFYEQYF
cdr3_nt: TGCGCCAGCAGCCAAGGTATCTTCTACGAGCAGTACTTC

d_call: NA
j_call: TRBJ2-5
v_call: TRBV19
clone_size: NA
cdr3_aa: CASSIREQETQYF
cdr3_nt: TGTGCCAGTAGTATACGAGAACAAGAGACCCAGTACTTC

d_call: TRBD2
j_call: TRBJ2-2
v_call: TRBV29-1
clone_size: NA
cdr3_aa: CSVEAGTSGTTGELFF
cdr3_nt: TGCAGCGTTGAAGCGGGGACTAGCGGAACTACCGGGGAGCTGTTTTTT

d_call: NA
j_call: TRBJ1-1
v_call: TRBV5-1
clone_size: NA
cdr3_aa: CASSSGGRMNTEAFF
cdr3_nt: TGCGCCAGCAGCTCTGGGGGAAGAATGAACACTGAAGCTTTCTTT

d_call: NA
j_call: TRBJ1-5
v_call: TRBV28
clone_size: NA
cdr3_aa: CASSSGQGNQPQHF
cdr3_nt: TGTGCCAGCAGTTCCGGGCAGGGCAATCAGCCCCAGCATTTT

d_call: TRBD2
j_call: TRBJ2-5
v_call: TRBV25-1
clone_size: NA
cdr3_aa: CASSEAGGETQYF
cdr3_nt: TGTGCCAGCAGTGAAGCGGGAGGGGAGACCCAGTACTTC

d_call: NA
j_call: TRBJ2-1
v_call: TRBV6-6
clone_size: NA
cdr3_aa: CASSYSYRSSYNEQFF
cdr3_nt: TGTGCCAGCAGTTACTCATACAGGAGCTCCTACAATGAGCAGTTCTTC

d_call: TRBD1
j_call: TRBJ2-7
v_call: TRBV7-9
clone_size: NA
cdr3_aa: CASSGTGSGQYF
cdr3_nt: TGTGCCAGCAGTGGGACAGGGTCGGGGCAGTACTTC

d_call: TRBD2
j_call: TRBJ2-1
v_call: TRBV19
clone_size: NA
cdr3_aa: CASSIGAGGYNEQFF
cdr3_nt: TGTGCCAGTAGTATAGGGGCGGGAGGTTACAATGAGCAGTTCTTC

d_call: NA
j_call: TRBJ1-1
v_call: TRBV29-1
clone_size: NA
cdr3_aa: CSVATDMDTEAFF
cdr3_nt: TGCAGCGTTGCGACAGATATGGACACTGAAGCTTTCTTT

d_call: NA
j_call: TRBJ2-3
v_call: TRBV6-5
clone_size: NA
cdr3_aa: CASRFSGLGTDTQYF
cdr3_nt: TGTGCCAGCAGATTTAGCGGACTCGGCACAGATACGCAGTATTTT

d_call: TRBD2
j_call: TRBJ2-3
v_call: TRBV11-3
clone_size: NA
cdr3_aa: CASSTSGVTDTQYF
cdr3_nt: TGTGCCAGCAGTACTAGCGGGGTCACAGATACGCAGTATTTT

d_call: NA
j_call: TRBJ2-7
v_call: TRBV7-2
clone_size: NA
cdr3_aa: CASSASYYEQYF
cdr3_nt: TGTGCCAGCAGCGCCTCTTACTACGAGCAGTACTTC

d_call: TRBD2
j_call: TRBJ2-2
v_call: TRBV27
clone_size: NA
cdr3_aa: CASRRLAGGPAGELFF
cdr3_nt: TGTGCCAGCAGGAGACTAGCGGGAGGGCCTGCCGGGGAGCTGTTTTTT

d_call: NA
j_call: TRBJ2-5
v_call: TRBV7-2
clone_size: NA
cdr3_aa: CASSIRAQETQYF
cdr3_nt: TGTGCCAGCAGCATCCGGGCCCAAGAGACCCAGTACTTC

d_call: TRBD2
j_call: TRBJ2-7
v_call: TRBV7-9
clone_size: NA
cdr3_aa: CASRTLAGGSYEQYF
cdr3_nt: TGTGCCAGCAGGACACTAGCGGGAGGCTCCTACGAGCAGTACTTC

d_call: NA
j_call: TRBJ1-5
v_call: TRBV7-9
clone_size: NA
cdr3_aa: CASSLSGTNQPQHF
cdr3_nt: TGTGCCAGCAGCTTATCCGGTACAAATCAGCCCCAGCATTTT

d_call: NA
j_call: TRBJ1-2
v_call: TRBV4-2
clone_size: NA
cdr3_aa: CASSSGAGVYGYTF
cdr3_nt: TGTGCCAGCAGCTCTGGGGCAGGGGTGTATGGCTACACCTTC

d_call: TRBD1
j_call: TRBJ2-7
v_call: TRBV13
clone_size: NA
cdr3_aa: CASRPQGALYEQYF
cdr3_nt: TGTGCCAGCAGACCACAGGGGGCTCTCTACGAGCAGTACTTC

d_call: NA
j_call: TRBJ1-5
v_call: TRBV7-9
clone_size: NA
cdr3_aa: CASSLAPTRESNQPQHF
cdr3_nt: TGTGCCAGCAGCTTAGCGCCCACAAGGGAAAGCAATCAGCCCCAGCATTTT

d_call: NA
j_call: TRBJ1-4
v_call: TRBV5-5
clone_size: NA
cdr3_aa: CASSLVIGLFEKLFF
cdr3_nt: TGTGCCAGCAGCTTGGTTATAGGCCTGTTTGAAAAACTGTTTTTT

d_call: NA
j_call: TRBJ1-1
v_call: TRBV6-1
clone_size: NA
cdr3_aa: CASRGGSTYTEAFF
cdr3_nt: TGTGCCAGCAGAGGCGGTTCTACGTACACTGAAGCTTTCTTT

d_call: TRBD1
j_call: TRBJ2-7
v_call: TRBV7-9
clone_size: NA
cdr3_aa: CASSLTDRGIYEQYF
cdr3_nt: TGTGCCAGCAGCCTTACTGACAGGGGAATCTACGAGCAGTACTTC

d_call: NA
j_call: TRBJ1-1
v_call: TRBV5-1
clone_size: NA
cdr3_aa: CASSTGRPEAFF
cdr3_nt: TGCGCCAGCAGCACCGGACGGCCTGAAGCTTTCTTT

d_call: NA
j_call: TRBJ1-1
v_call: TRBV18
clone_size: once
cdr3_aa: CASSQRGTDTEAFF
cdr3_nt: TGTGCCAGCTCACAAAGGGGCACGGACACTGAAGCTTTCTTT

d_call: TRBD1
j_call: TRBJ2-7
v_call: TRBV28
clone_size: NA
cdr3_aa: CASRGTDVEQYF
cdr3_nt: TGTGCCAGCCGTGGGACAGACGTCGAGCAGTACTTC

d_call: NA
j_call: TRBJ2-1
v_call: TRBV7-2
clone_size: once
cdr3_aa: CASSFSGTGRRYEQFF
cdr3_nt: TGTGCCAGCAGCTTCAGTGGGACGGGGCGGCGGTATGAGCAGTTCTTC

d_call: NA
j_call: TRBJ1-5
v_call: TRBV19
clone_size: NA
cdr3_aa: CASSTQNDRGPQHF
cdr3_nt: TGTGCCAGTAGTACACAAAATGATCGAGGGCCCCAGCATTTT

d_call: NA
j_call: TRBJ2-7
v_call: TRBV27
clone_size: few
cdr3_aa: CASSLNGANEQYF
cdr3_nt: TGTGCCAGCAGTTTGAATGGGGCAAACGAGCAGTACTTC

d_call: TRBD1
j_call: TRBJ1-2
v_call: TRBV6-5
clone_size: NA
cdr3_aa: CASSYNRGNGYTF
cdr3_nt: TGTGCCAGCAGTTATAACAGGGGAAACGGCTACACCTTC